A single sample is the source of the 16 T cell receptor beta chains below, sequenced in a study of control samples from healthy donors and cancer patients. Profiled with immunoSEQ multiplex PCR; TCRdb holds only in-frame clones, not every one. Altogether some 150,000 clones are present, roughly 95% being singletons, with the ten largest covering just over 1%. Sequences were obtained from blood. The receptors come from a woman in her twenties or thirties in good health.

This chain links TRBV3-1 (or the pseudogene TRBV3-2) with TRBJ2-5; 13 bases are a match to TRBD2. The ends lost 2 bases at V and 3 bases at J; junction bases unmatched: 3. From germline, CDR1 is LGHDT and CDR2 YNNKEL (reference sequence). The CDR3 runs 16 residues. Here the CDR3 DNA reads TGTGCCAGCAGCCAACCCACTAGCGGGGGGGAAGAGACCCAGTACTTC. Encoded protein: CASSQPTSGGEETQYF.

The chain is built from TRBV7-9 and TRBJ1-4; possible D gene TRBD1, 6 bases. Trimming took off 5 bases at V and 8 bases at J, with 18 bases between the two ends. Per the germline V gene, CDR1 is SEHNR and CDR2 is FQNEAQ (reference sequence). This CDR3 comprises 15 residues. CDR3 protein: CASSPEQGLGEKLFF. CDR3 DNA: TGTGCCAGCAGCCCAGAACAGGGTTTGGGGGAAAAACTGTTTTTT.

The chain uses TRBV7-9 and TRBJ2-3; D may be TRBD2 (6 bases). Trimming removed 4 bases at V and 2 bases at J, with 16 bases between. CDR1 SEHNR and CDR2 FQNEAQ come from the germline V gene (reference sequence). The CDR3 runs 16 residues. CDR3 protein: CASSSGRAPNTDTQYF. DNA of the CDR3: TGTGCCAGCAGCTCCGGGAGAGCCCCTAACACAGATACGCAGTATTTT.

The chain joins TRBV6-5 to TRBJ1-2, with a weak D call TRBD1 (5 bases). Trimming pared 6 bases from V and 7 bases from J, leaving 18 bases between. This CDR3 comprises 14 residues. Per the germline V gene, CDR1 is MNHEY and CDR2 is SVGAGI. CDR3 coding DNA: TGTGCCAGCAGACCGGGCAGCCTTCAGGGTGGCTACACCTTC. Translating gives CASRPGSLQGGYTF.

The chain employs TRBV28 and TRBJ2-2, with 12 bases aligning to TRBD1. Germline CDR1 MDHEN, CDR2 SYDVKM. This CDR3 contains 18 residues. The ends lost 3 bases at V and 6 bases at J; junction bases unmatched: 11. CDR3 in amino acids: CASSFSSLGTGGSGELFF. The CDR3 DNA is TGTGCCAGCAGTTTTAGTTCTCTTGGGACAGGGGGCTCCGGGGAGCTGTTTTTT.

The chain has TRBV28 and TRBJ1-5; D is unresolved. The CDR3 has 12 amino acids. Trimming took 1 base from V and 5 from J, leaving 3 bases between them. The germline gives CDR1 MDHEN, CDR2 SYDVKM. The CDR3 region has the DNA TGTGCCAGCAGTTTATTTGATCAGCCCCAGCATTTT. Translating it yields CASSLFDQPQHF.

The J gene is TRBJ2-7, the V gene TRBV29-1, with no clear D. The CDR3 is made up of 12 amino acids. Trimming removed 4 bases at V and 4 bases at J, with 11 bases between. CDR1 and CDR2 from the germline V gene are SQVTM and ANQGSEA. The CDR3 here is CSVGYSRYEQYF. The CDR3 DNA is TGCAGCGTTGGTTACTCGAGGTACGAGCAGTACTTC.

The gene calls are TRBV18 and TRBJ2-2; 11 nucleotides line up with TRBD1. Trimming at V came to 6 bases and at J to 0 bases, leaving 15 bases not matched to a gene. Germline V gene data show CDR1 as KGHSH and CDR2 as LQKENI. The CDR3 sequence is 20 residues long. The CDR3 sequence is CASSPWAGTGGYANTGELFF. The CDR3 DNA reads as TGTGCCAGCTCGCCATGGGCCGGGACAGGGGGTTACGCGAACACCGGGGAGCTGTTTTTT.

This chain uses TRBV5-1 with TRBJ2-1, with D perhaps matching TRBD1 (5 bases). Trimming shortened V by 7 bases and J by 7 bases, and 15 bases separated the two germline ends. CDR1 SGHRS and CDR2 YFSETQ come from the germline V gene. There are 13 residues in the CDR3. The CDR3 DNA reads TGCGCCAGCTCACCAGGGCTCGTGAATGAGCAGTTCTTC. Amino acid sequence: CASSPGLVNEQFF. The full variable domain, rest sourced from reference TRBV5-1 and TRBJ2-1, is KAGVTQTPRYLIKTRGQQVTLSCSPISGHRSVSWYQQTPGQGLQFLFEYFSETQRNKGNFPGRFSGRQFSNSRSEMNVSTLELGDSALYLCASSPGLVNEQFFGPGTRLTVL.

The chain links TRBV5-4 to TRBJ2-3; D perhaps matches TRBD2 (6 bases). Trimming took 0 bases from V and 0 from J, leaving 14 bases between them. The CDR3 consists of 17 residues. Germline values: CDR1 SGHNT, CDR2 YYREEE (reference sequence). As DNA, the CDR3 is TGTGCCAGCAGCTTGGGGCGGGGACCCTCTAGCACAGATACGCAGTATTTT. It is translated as CASSLGRGPSSTDTQYF. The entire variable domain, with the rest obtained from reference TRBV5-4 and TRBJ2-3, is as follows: ETGVTQSPTHLIKTRGQQVTLRCSSQSGHNTVSWYQQALGQGPQFIFQYYREEENGRGNFPPRFSGLQFPNYSSELNVNALELDDSALYLCASSLGRGPSSTDTQYFGPGTRLTVL.

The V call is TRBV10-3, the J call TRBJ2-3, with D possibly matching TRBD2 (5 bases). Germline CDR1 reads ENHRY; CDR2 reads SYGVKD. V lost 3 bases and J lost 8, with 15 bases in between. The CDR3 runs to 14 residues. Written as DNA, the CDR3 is TGTGCCATCAGTGACTTAGCGAGCGCAGGTACGCAGTATTTT. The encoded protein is CAISDLASAGTQYF.

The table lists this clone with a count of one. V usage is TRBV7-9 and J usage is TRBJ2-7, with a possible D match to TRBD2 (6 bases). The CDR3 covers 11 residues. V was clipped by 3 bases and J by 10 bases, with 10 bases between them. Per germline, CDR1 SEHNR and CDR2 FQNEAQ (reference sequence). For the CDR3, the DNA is TGTGCCAGCAGCTTCACGGGACTTCAGTACTTC. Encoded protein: CASSFTGLQYF.

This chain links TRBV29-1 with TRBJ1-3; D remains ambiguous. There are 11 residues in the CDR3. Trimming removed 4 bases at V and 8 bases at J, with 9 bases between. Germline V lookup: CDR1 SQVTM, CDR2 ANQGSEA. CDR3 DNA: TGCAGCGTTGCATTGGCGGACACCATATATTTT. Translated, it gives CSVALADTIYF.

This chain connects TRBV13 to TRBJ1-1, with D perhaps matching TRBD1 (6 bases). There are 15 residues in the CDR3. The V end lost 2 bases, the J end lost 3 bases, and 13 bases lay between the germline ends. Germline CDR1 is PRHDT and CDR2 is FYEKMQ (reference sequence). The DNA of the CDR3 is TGTGCCAGCAGCTTACACAGGGAGGCAGACACTGAAGCTTTCTTT. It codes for CASSLHREADTEAFF.

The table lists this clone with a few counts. CDR3 residues: CASSVGGGSTEAFF. The CDR3 DNA reads as TGTGCCAGCAGCGTAGGTGGGGGCAGCACTGAAGCTTTCTTT. The chain couples TRBV9 to TRBJ1-1; tentatively, D is TRBD1 (6 bases). This CDR3 contains 14 residues. V lost 0 bases to trimming and J lost 4 bases, with 10 bases between them. Germline V gene sequence: CDR1 SGDLS, CDR2 YYNGEE.

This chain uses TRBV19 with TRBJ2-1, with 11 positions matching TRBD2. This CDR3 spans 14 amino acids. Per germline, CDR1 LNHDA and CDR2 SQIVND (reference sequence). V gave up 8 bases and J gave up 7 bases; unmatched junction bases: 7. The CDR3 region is CASRGLAVGNEQFF. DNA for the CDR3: TGTGCCAGTCGGGGACTAGCGGTTGGGAATGAGCAGTTCTTC.